This TCR beta chain is from a study of T cell changes during pregnancy in multiple sclerosis. Repertoires were generated with immunoSEQ multiplex PCR, while TCRdb's copy carries only in-frame clones and drops some. The table records approximately 60,000 clones, around 92% of them present only once. CDR3 size: 13 residues. This chain connects TRBV21-1 to TRBJ2-7; the D call TRBD1 from the table was never checked on the DNA. TRBV21-1 is labeled a pseudogene. The sequence came from a female donor with multiple sclerosis, enrolled in a pregnancy study. The material was CD4+ T cells from peripheral blood mononuclear cells, obtained in the second trimester of pregnancy. The CDR3 region is CAPQGQGLREQYF. CDR3 DNA sequence: TGTGCCCCTCAGGGACAGGGTTTGCGCGAGCAGTACTTC.